Included here is one T cell receptor (beta chain) sequence, with context. The antigen is undetermined. Compared with germline, one end of the junction differs, possibly owing to a read error. Treatment defined: oral pan-JAK inhibitor, 5-10 mg twice daily. cDNA reverse transcribed from extracted RNA served as the sequencing template. The repertoire was sequenced with immunoSEQ multiplex PCR; TCRdb's copy has only in-frame clones and lacks some. The repertoire consists of some 190,000 clones, with about 51% occurring once and the leading ten covering 10%. Looked up from germline, CDR1 is SQVTM and CDR2 is ANQGSEA. CDR3 size: 10 residues. These data come from a study of CD8+ T cells in alopecia areata. Study-wide findings and caveats: With just one nonresponder, it is still uncertain whether baseline CD8+ expansion relates to response. Scalp sample data also include resident alphabeta T cells from normal skin. Although TCR sharing was seen in mice, sharing across patients was less clear, possibly for HLA-related reasons.

The sequencing used CD8+ T cells sorted from blood, collected around week 52, from a patient treated with tofacitinib. The receptor was isolated from a human donor with alopecia areata. V gene TRBV29-1 combines with J gene TRBJ1-1; D unresolved. CDR3 region: CSVQDAEAFF. DNA of the CDR3: TGCAGCGTTCAAGACGCTGAAGCTTTCTTT.